The source of this TCR beta chain is a study of shared T cell receptors in the human thymus. Repertoires were generated with immunoSEQ multiplex PCR, while TCRdb's copy carries only in-frame clones and drops some. The table shows roughly 550,000 clones, with approximately 80% occurring only once. Losses at the gene ends were 7 bases for V and 8 bases for J; bases not matched to a gene: 8. Germline CDR1 and CDR2: SGDLS and YYNGEE. The CDR3 sequence is 15 residues long. The same sample was also studied in work on human thymus T cells. That study adds: Healthy Finnish infants undergoing corrective surgery for congenital heart defects were used as donors. Thymic and blood repertoires seemed to favor certain V and J genes. Unrelated individuals reportedly shared highly overlapping thymic TCR repertoires.

The sample consisted of thymocytes. The V call is TRBV9, the J call TRBJ2-1; 14 bases are shared with TRBD2. The clonotype was recovered from a boy in the first two years of life with a congenital heart defect. CDR3 sequence reads: CASAKGTSGSDEQFF. CDR3 bases: TGTGCCAGCGCCAAGGGGACTAGCGGGAGCGATGAGCAGTTCTTC.